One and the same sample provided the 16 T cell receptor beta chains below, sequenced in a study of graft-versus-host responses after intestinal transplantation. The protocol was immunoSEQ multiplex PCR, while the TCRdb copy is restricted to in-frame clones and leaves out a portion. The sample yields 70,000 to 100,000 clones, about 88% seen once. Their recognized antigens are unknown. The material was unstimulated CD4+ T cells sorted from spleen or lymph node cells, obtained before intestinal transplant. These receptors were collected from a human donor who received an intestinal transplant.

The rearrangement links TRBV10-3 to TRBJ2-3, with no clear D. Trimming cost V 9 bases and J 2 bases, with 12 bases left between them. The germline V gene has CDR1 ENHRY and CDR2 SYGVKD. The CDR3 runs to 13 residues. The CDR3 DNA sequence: TGTGCCATGATGTCTACTGACACAGATACGCAGTATTTT. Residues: CAMMSTDTDTQYF.

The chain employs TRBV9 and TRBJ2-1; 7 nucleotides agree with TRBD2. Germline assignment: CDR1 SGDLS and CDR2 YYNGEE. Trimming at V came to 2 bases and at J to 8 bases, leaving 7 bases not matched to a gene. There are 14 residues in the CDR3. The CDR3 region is CASSVGLKGDEQFF. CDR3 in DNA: TGTGCCAGCAGCGTGGGACTAAAAGGCGATGAGCAGTTCTTC.

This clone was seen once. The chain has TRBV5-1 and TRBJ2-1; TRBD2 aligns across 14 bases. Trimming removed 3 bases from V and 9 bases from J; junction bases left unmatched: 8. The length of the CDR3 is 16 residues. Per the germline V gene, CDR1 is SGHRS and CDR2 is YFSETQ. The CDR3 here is CASSWTSGGIFGEQFF. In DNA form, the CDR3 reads TGCGCCAGCAGCTGGACTAGCGGGGGGATTTTCGGTGAGCAGTTCTTC.

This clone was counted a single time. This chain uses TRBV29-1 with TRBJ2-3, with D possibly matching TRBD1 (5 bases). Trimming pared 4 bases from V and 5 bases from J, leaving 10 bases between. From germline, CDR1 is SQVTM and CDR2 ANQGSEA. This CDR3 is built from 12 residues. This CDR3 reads CSVAFQGDTQYF. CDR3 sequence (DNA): TGCAGCGTTGCCTTCCAGGGAGATACGCAGTATTTT.

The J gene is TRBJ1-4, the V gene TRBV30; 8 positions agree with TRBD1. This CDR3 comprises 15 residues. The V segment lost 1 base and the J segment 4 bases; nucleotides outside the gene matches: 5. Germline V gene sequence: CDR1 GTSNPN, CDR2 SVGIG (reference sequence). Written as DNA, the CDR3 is TGTGCCTGGAGTGGGGGACAGGCGAATAATGAAAAACTGTTTTTT. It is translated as CAWSGGQANNEKLFF.

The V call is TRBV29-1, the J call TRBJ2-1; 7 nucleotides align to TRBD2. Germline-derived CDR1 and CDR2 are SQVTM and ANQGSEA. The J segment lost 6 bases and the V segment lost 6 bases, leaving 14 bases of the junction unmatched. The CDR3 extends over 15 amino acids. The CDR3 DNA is TGCAGCGTCGAACCATTCCGGACGGGGGGCAATGAGCAGTTCTTC. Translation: CSVEPFRTGGNEQFF.

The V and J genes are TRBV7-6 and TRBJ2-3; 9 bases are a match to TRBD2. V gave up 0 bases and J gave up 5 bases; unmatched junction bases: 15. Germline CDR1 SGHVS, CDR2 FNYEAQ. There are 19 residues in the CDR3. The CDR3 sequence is CASSLATRRGGRAGDTQYF. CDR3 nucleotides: TGTGCCAGCAGCTTAGCGACCCGCAGGGGCGGGAGGGCCGGAGATACGCAGTATTTT.

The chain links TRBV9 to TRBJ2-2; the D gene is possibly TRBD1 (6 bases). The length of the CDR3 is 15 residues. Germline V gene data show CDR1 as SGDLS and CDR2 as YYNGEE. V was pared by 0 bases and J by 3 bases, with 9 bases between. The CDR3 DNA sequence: TGTGCCAGCAGCGTAGCTGGACAGTACACCGGGGAGCTGTTTTTT. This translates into CASSVAGQYTGELFF.

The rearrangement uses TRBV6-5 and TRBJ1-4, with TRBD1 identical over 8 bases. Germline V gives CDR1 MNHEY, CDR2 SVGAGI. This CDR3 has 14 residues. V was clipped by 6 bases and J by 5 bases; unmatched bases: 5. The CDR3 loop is CASRLDRGNEKLFF. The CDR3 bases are TGTGCCAGCAGACTTGACAGGGGCAATGAAAAACTGTTTTTT.

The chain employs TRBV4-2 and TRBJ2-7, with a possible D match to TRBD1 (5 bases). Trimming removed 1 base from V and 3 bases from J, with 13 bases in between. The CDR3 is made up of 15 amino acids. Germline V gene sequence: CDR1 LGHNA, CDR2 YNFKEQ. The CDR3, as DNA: TGTGCCAGCAGCCAAGGGATAACAGGCGACTACGAGCAGTACTTC. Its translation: CASSQGITGDYEQYF.

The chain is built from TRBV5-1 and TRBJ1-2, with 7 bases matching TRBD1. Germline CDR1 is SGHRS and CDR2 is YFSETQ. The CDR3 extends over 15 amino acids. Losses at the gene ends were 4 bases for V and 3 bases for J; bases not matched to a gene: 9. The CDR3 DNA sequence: TGCGCCAGCAGCCGCACCGGACAGGCCTACTATGGCTACACCTTC. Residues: CASSRTGQAYYGYTF.

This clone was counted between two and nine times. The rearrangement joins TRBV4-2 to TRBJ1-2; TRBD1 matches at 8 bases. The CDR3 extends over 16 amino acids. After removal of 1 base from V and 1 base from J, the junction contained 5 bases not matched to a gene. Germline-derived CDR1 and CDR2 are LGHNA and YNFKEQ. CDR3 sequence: CASSQGSDRVNYGYTF. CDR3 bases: TGTGCCAGCAGCCAAGGATCGGACAGGGTTAACTATGGCTACACCTTC.

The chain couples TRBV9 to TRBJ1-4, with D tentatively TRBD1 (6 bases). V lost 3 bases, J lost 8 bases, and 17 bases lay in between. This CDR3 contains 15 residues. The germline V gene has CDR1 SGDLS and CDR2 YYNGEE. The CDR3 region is CASSGEQGGREKLFF. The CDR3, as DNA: TGTGCCAGCAGCGGAGAACAGGGCGGTCGGGAAAAACTGTTTTTT.

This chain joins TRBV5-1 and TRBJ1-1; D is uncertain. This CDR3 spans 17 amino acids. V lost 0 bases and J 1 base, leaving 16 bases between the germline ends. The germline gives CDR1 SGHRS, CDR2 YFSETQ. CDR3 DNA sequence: TGCGCCAGCAGCTTGGTCGATCCCACACTAAAGAACACTGAAGCTTTCTTT. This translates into CASSLVDPTLKNTEAFF.

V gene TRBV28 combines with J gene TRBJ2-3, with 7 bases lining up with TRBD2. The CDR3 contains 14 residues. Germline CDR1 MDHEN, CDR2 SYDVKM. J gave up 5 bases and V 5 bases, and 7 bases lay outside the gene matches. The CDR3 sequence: CASSQGTIEDTQYF. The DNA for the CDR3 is TGTGCCAGCAGTCAAGGGACTATCGAAGATACGCAGTATTTT.

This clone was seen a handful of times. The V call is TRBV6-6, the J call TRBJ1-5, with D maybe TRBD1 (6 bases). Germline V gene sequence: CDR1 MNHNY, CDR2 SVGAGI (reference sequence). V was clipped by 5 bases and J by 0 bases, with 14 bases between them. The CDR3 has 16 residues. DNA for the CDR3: TGTGCCAGCAGTGCCAACTCAGGGGATAGCAATCAGCCCCAGCATTTT. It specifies CASSANSGDSNQPQHF.